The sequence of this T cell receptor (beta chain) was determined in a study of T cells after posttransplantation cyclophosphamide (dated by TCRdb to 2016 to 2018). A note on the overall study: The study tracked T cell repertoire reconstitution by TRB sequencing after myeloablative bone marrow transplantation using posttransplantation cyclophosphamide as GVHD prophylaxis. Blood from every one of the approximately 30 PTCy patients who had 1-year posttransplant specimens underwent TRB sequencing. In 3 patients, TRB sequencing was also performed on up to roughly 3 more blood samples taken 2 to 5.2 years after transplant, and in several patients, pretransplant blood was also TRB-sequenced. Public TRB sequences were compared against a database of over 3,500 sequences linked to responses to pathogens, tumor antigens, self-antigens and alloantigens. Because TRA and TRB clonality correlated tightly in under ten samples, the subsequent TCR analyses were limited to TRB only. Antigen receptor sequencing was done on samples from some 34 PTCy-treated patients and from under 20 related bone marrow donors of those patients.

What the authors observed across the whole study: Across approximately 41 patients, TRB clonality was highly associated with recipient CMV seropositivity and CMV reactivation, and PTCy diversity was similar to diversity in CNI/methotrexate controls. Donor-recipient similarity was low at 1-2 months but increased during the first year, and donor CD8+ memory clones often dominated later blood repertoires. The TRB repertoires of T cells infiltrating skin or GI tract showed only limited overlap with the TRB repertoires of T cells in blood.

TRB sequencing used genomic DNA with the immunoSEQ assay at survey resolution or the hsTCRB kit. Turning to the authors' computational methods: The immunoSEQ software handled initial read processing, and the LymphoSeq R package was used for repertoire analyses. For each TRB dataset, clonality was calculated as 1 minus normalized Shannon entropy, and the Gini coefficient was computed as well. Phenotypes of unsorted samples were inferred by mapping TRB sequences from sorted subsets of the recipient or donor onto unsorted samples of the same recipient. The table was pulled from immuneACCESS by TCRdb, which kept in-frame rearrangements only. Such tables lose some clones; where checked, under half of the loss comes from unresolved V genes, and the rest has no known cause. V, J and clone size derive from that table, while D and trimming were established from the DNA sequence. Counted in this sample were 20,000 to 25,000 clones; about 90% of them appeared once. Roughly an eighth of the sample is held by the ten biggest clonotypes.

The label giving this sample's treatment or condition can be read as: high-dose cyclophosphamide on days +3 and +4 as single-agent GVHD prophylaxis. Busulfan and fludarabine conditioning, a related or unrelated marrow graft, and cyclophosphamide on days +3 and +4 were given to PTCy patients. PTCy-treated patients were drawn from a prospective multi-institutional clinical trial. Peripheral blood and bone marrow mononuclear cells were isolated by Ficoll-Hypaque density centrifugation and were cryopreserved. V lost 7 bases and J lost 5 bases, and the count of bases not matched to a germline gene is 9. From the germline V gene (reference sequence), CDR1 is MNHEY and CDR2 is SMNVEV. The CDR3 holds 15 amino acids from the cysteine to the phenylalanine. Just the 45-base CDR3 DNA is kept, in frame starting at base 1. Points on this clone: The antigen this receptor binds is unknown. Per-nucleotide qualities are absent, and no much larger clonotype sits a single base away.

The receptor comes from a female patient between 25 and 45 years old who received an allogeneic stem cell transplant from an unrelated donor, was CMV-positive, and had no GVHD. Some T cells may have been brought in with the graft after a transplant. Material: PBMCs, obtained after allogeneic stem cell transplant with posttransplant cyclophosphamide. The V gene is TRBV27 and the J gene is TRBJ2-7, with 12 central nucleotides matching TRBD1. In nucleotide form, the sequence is TGTGCCAGCATTCCGCCGGGACAGGGGGCCAACGAGCAGTACTTC. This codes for CASIPPGQGANEQYF.